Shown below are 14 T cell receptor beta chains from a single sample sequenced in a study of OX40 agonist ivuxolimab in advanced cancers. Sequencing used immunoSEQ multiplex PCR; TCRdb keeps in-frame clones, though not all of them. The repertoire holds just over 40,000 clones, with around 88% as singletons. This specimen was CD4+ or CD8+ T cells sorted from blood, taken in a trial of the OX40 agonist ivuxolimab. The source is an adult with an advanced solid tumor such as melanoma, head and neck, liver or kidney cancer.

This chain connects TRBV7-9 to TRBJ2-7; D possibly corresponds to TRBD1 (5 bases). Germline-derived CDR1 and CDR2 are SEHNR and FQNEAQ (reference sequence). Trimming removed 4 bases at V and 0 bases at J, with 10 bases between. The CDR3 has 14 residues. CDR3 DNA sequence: TGTGCCAGCAGCTCGACCGACAGCTCCTACGAGCAGTACTTC. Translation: CASSSTDSSYEQYF.

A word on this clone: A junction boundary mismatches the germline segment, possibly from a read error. The CDR3 sequence: CATSRGTETYGQYF. CDR3 DNA: TGTGCCACCAGCAGAGGGACGGAAACCTACGGGCAGTACTTC. The chain has TRBV15 and TRBJ2-7; D unclear. The CDR3 has 14 residues. Per germline, CDR1 LNHNV and CDR2 YYDKDF (reference sequence).

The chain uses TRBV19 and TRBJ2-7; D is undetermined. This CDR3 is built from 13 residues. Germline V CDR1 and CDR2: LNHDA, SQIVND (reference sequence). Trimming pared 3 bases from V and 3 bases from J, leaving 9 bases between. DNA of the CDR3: TGTGCCAGTAGTATGGGTCAGATCTACGAGCAGTACTTC. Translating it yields CASSMGQIYEQYF.

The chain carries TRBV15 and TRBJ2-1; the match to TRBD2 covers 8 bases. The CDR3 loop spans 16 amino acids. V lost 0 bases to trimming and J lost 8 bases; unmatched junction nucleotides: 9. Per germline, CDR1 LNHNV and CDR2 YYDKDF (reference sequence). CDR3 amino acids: CATSRERGGGLDEQFF. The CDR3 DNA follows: TGTGCCACCAGCAGAGAGCGGGGCGGGGGGTTGGATGAGCAGTTCTTC.

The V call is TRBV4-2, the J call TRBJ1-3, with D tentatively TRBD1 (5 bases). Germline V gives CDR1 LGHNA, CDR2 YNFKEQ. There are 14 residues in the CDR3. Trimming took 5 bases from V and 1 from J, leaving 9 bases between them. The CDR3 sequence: CASSLQESGNTIYF. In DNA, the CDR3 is TGTGCCAGCAGCTTACAGGAATCTGGAAACACCATATATTTT.

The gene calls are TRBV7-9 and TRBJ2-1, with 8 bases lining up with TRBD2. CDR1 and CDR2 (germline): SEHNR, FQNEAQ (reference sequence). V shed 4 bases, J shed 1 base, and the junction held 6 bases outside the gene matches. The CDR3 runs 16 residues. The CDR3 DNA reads TGTGCCAGCAGCTCCGAGCGGGAGATGTCCTACAATGAGCAGTTCTTC. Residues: CASSSEREMSYNEQFF. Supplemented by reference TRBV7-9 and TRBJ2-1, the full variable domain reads DTGVSQNPRHKITKRGQNVTFRCDPISEHNRLYWYRQTLGQGPEFLTYFQNEAQLEKSRLLSDRFSAERPKGSFSTLEIQRTEQGDSAMYLCASSSEREMSYNEQFFGPGTRLTVL.

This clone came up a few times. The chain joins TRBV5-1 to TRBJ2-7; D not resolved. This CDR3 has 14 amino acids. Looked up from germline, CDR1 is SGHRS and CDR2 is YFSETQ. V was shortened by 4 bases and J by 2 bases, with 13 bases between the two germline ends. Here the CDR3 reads CASSPDLGTYEQYF. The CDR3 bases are TGCGCCAGCAGCCCAGACCTGGGGACCTACGAGCAGTACTTC. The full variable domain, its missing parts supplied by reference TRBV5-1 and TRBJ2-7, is KAGVTQTPRYLIKTRGQQVTLSCSPISGHRSVSWYQQTPGQGLQFLFEYFSETQRNKGNFPGRFSGRQFSNSRSEMNVSTLELGDSALYLCASSPDLGTYEQYFGPGTRLTVT.

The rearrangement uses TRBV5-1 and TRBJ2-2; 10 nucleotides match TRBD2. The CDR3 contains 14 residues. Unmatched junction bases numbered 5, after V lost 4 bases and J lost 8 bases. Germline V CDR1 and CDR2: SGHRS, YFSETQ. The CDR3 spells CASSRGLADGELFF. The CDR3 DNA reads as TGCGCCAGCAGCCGCGGACTAGCGGATGGGGAGCTGTTTTTT. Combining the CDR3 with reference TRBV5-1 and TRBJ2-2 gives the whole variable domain KAGVTQTPRYLIKTRGQQVTLSCSPISGHRSVSWYQQTPGQGLQFLFEYFSETQRNKGNFPGRFSGRQFSNSRSEMNVSTLELGDSALYLCASSRGLADGELFFGEGSRLTVL.

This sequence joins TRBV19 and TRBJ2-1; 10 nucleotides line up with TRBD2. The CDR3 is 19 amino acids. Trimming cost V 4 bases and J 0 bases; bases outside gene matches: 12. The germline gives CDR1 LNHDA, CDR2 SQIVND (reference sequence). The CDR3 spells CASSTKWTSGGSSYNEQFF. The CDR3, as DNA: TGTGCCAGTAGTACGAAATGGACTAGCGGCGGTAGCTCCTACAATGAGCAGTTCTTC. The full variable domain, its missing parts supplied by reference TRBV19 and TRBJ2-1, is DGGITQSPKYLFRKEGQNVTLSCEQNLNHDAMYWYRQDPGQGLRLIYYSQIVNDFQKGDIAEGYSVSREKKESFPLTVTSAQKNPTAFYLCASSTKWTSGGSSYNEQFFGPGTRLTVL.

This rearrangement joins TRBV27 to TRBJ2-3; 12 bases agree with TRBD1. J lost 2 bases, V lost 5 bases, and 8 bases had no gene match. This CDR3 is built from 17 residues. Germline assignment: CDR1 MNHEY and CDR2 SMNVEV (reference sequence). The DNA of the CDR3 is TGTGCCAGCAGTCACTTCGGGACAGGGGGCGTCACAGATACGCAGTATTTT. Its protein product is CASSHFGTGGVTDTQYF.

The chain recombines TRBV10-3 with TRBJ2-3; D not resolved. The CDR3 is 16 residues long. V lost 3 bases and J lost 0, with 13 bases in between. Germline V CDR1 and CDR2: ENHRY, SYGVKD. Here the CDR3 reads CAISDVTVTSTDTQYF. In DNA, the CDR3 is TGTGCCATCAGTGATGTAACAGTTACTAGCACAGATACGCAGTATTTT.

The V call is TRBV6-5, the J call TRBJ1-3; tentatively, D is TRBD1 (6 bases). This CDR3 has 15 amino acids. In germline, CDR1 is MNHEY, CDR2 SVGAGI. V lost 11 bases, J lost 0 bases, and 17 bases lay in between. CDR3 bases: TGTGCCTCCGAAAGGGGGACGACCTCTGGAAACACCATATATTTT. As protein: CASERGTTSGNTIYF.

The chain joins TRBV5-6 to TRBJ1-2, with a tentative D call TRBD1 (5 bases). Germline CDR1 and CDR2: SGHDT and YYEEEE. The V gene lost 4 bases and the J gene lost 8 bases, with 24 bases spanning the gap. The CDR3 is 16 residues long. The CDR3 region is CASSAPRQSIVLGYTF. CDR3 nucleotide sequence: TGTGCCAGCAGCGCTCCGAGACAGTCTATAGTATTAGGCTACACCTTC.

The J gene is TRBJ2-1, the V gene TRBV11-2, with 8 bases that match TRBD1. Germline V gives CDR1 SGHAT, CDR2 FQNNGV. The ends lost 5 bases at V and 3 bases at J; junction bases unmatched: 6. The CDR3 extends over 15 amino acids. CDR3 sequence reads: CASSLRQGIYNEQFF. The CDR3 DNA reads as TGTGCCAGCAGCCTACGACAGGGGATCTACAATGAGCAGTTCTTC.